These 15 T cell receptor beta chains originate from one sample sequenced in a study of cytomegalovirus exposure and HLA in healthy donors. Primers for the PCR totalled 60 Vbeta and 13 Jbeta. The protocol was immunoSEQ multiplex PCR, while the TCRdb copy is restricted to in-frame clones and leaves out a portion. The table lists under 250,000 clones, approximately 81% of them singletons. The sequenced material came from PBMCs. The receptors were sampled from a woman in her sixties or seventies in good health and CMV-seropositive.

The gene calls are TRBV29-1 and TRBJ1-2; possible D gene TRBD1, 5 bases. V was cut by 5 bases and J by 4 bases, with 8 bases left in between. The germline V gene encodes CDR1 SQVTM and CDR2 ANQGSEA. CDR3 length: 11 residues. CDR3 DNA sequence: TGCAGCGTTATCGGGGGCTATGGCTACACCTTC. This gives the protein CSVIGGYGYTF.

This clone has a handful of counts. The CDR3 sequence: CASRTDRYQPQHF. The CDR3 DNA reads TGTGCCAGTAGGACGGACAGGTATCAGCCCCAGCATTTT. The V and J genes are TRBV19 and TRBJ1-5, with 7 positions matching TRBD1. The junction had 4 bases not matched to a gene; V was cut back by 6 bases and J by 5 bases. Per the germline V gene, CDR1 is LNHDA and CDR2 is SQIVND (reference sequence). This CDR3 is 13 amino acids long.

This clone has a handful of counts. Distinct nucleotide sequences in the sample also encode this CDR3. The chain has TRBV27 and TRBJ1-1; 10 bases line up with TRBD1. Germline values: CDR1 MNHEY, CDR2 SMNVEV (reference sequence). CDR3 length equals 13 residues. Losses at the gene ends were 4 bases for V and 4 bases for J; bases not matched to a gene: 0. CDR3 coding DNA: TGTGCCAGCAGTTGGACAGGGGGCACTGAAGCTTTCTTT. Protein product: CASSWTGGTEAFF.

This clone was seen a handful of times. This chain joins TRBV2 and TRBJ2-1, with D unresolved. Trimming took 7 bases from V and 2 from J, leaving 3 bases between them. The CDR3 covers 11 residues. Germline CDR1 and CDR2: SNHLY and FYNNEI. The CDR3 bases are TGTGCCAGCACGGCCTACAATGAGCAGTTCTTC. Translation: CASTAYNEQFF.

V gene TRBV7-3 combines with J gene TRBJ2-7; 8 bases are a match to TRBD2. The trim removed 5 bases at V and 6 bases at J, leaving 12 bases unmatched. Germline loops: CDR1 SGHTA, CDR2 FQGTGA. The CDR3 spans 15 residues. Written as DNA, the CDR3 is TGTGCCAGCAGCCCTGTCGGGACTAGTCGTGGCGAGCAGTACTTC. This codes for CASSPVGTSRGEQYF.

J is TRBJ2-3 and V is TRBV5-1, with 12 bases aligning to TRBD2. The J segment lost 8 bases and the V segment lost 3 bases, leaving 10 bases of the junction unmatched. Germline CDR1 SGHRS, CDR2 YFSETQ. This CDR3 comprises 16 residues. The CDR3 region is CASSSLLTSGSSTQYF. CDR3 bases: TGCGCCAGCAGCTCCCTACTGACTAGCGGGAGTTCTACGCAGTATTTT. The whole variable domain, filled in from reference TRBV5-1 and TRBJ2-3, reads KAGVTQTPRYLIKTRGQQVTLSCSPISGHRSVSWYQQTPGQGLQFLFEYFSETQRNKGNFPGRFSGRQFSNSRSEMNVSTLELGDSALYLCASSSLLTSGSSTQYFGPGTRLTVL.

This rearrangement joins TRBV7-9 to TRBJ2-5, with D perhaps matching TRBD2 (6 bases). Trimming shortened V by 5 bases and J by 11 bases, and 24 bases separated the two germline ends. CDR1 SEHNR and CDR2 FQNEAQ come from the germline V gene (reference sequence). The CDR3 runs 15 residues. The CDR3 coding sequence is TGTGCCAGCAGCCCTCCCGGTGTTGTCGGGGGAGCGCAGTACTTC. It is translated as CASSPPGVVGGAQYF. The full variable domain, its missing parts supplied by reference TRBV7-9 and TRBJ2-5, is DTGVSQNPRHKITKRGQNVTFRCDPISEHNRLYWYRQTLGQGPEFLTYFQNEAQLEKSRLLSDRFSAERPKGSFSTLEIQRTEQGDSAMYLCASSPPGVVGGAQYFGPGTRLLVL.

This sequence joins TRBV2 and TRBJ1-2; maybe TRBD1 (6 bases). This CDR3 is 16 amino acids long. Between the trimmed V and J ends, which lost 2 bases and 7 bases, there was a span of 20 bases. The V gene's germline CDR1 is SNHLY and CDR2 FYNNEI. CDR3 sequence reads: CASSERVVNRDVGYTF. CDR3 DNA sequence: TGTGCCAGCAGTGAAAGGGTTGTAAACAGGGATGTTGGCTACACCTTC.

A remark on this clone: The junction differs from germline at one of its ends, possibly a read error. This chain links TRBV7-9 with TRBJ2-3; 9 bases agree with TRBD1. This CDR3 is 17 amino acids long. The germline gives CDR1 SEHNR, CDR2 FQNEAQ (reference sequence). The CDR3 DNA reads TGTGCCGGCAGCTCGGGACAGGGAGGGACTCGCACAGATACGCAGTATTTT. Encoded protein: CAGSSGQGGTRTDTQYF.

This clone was counted only a few times. One end of the junction varies from germline; a read error may be responsible. J is TRBJ2-1 and V is TRBV7-9; the match to TRBD1 covers 9 bases. The CDR3 is 17 residues long. The germline V gene has CDR1 SEHNR and CDR2 FQNEAQ (reference sequence). For the CDR3, the DNA is TGTTCCAGCAGCTTTCGGGCCGGGACAGGGTTGGGGAATGAGCAGTTCTTC. It codes for CSSSFRAGTGLGNEQFF.

V is TRBV5-1 and J is TRBJ2-3; D is unclear. Germline V gene data show CDR1 as SGHRS and CDR2 as YFSETQ. This CDR3 is 13 amino acids long. Trimming removed 0 bases from V and 5 bases from J, with 7 bases in between. CDR3: CASSLAAQDTQYF. In DNA form, the CDR3 reads TGCGCCAGCAGCTTGGCCGCGCAAGATACGCAGTATTTT.

This clone occurred a few times. This chain connects TRBV6-6 to TRBJ1-5, with TRBD1 as a possible D gene (6 bases). The V gene's germline CDR1 is MNHNY and CDR2 SVGAGI (reference sequence). There are 16 residues in the CDR3. V was pared by 2 bases and J by 2 bases, with 13 bases between. CDR3 region: CASSYLGAHGNQPQHF. CDR3 in DNA: TGTGCCAGCAGTTACCTGGGGGCCCACGGCAATCAGCCCCAGCATTTT.

This chain uses TRBV6-5 with TRBJ2-5; D perhaps matches TRBD1 (5 bases). The J call is doubtful: the DNA matches TRBJ2-7 better. Per germline, CDR1 MNHEY and CDR2 SVGAGI. This CDR3 comprises 11 residues. The CDR3 coding sequence is TGTGCCAGCTATAAAGGGGCCGAGCAGTACTTC. It specifies CASYKGAEQYF.

The V call is TRBV2, the J call TRBJ2-3, with TRBD2 matching over 11 bases. The V segment lost 1 base and the J segment 5 bases; nucleotides outside the gene matches: 8. The CDR3 extends over 17 amino acids. Germline V gene lookup returns CDR1 SNHLY and CDR2 FYNNEI. The DNA for the CDR3 is TGTGCCAGCAGTGAAGGGACTAGCGGGCGGCGAGGAGATACGCAGTATTTT. As protein: CASSEGTSGRRGDTQYF.

This clone was found a few times. The junction differs from germline at one of its ends, possibly a read error. The gene calls are TRBV7-9 and TRBJ1-1; TRBD1 agrees at 7 bases. Germline CDR1 is SEHNR and CDR2 is FQNEAQ (reference sequence). The CDR3 runs to 12 residues. CDR3 sequence: CSSRGEGTEAFF. The CDR3 region has the DNA TGTTCCAGCAGGGGGGAGGGGACTGAAGCTTTCTTT. Based on the CDR3 plus reference TRBV7-9 and TRBJ1-1, the full variable domain is DTGVSQNPRHKITKRGQNVTFRCDPISEHNRLYWYRQTLGQGPEFLTYFQNEAQLEKSRLLSDRFSAERPKGSFSTLEIQRTEQGDSAMYLCSSRGEGTEAFFGQGTRLTVV.